This is a list of T cell receptor beta chains from one sample in a study of cytomegalovirus exposure and HLA in healthy donors. The data were produced by immunoSEQ multiplex PCR, yet TCRdb's version contains in-frame clones alone and is incomplete. Found here are over 65,000 clones, roughly 80% of them singletons; the top ten hold under 15%. The sample was PBMCs. Receptors originate from a human donor in good health. Each CDR3 is given with its conserved first and last residue. The D gene is left open where the match is weak. Size is stated for part of the rows, as once, few or many counts, or as a class when the clone is expanded.

>TRBJ2-6|TRBV4-3|.|.
CASSPLPGANVLTF
TGCGCCAGCAGCCCCCTTCCTGGGGCCAACGTCCTGACTTTC
>TRBJ2-2|TRBV6-4|.|.
CASSLGGGNTGELFF
TGTGCCAGCAGTCTGGGCGGAGGGAACACCGGGGAGCTGTTTTTT
>TRBJ2-1|TRBV6-5|.|TRBD2
CASSTSGGYNEQFF
TGTGCCAGCAGCACTAGCGGGGGGTACAATGAGCAGTTCTTC
>TRBJ1-2|TRBV6-5|.|.
CASTTGTNYGYTF
TGTGCCAGCACTACGGGGACAAACTATGGCTACACCTTC
>TRBJ1-1|TRBV15|.|TRBD1
CATSRAKTGGAGEAFF
TGTGCCACCAGCAGAGCAAAGACAGGGGGCGCTGGTGAAGCTTTCTTT
>TRBJ2-3|TRBV27|.|.
CASSLSWGGLDTQYF
TGTGCCAGCAGTTTATCGTGGGGGGGCCTAGATACGCAGTATTTT
>TRBJ2-2|TRBV2|.|.
CASSDNRAANTGELFF
TGTGCCAGCAGTGATAACAGGGCCGCGAACACCGGGGAGCTGTTTTTT
>TRBJ2-3|TRBV5-6|.|TRBD1
CASSHKTGVGTDTQYF
TGTGCCAGCAGCCATAAAACAGGGGTTGGCACAGATACGCAGTATTTT
>TRBJ1-2|TRBV5-6|.|.
CASSLLQGNGFYGYTF
TGTGCCAGCAGCTTGTTACAGGGAAATGGGTTCTATGGCTACACCTTC
>TRBJ2-7|TRBV4-1|once|TRBD1
CASSQLMTTTGSEQYF
TGCGCCAGCAGCCAACTTATGACAACGACAGGGAGCGAGCAGTACTTC
>TRBJ2-6|TRBV6-5|.|.
CASSYSQSSGANVLTF
TGTGCCAGCAGTTACTCACAAAGCTCTGGGGCCAACGTCCTGACTTTC
>TRBJ1-5|TRBV2|.|.
CASSEEAGNQPQNF
TGTGCCAGCAGTGAAGAAGCAGGGAATCAGCCCCAGAATTTT
>TRBJ2-3|TRBV5-6|.|TRBD1
CASSLFTGGPDTQYF
TGTGCCAGCAGCTTGTTTACAGGGGGGCCGGATACGCAGTATTTT
>TRBJ2-7|TRBV6-5|.|TRBD1
CASSPGQGIYEQYF
TGTGCCAGCAGTCCGGGACAGGGAATCTACGAGCAGTACTTC
>TRBJ2-5|TRBV6-6|.|.
CASSYAQDNQETQYF
TGTGCCAGCAGTTACGCACAGGATAACCAAGAGACCCAGTACTTC
>TRBJ2-1|TRBV7-2|.|.
CASSAGTSSYNEQFF
TGTGCCAGCAGCGCGGGGACTTCCTCCTACAATGAGCAGTTCTTC
>TRBJ2-1|TRBV7-9|.|TRBD2
CASSVGLAAYNEQFF
TGTGCCAGCAGCGTGGGACTAGCAGCTTACAATGAGCAGTTCTTC
>TRBJ2-3|TRBV19|.|TRBD2
CASTRGGARNTQYF
TGTGCCAGTACCCGCGGGGGGGCCCGGAATACGCAGTATTTT